This T cell receptor beta chain was obtained from a study of regulatory T cells in long-lasting Graves disease. Across the whole study: Recently diagnosed Graves' patients had received antithyroid drugs for under 3 months.

This clonotype showed up just a few times. Building of the TCR beta libraries involved iRepertoire HTBI primers and Arm-PCR of CDR3 regions. TCRdb re-analysed the multiplex PCR reads in MiXCR, keeping a single row per CDR3 protein. The sample lists about 540,000 distinct CDR3 sequences, about 14% occurring once. V was pared by 6 bases and J by 0 bases, with 4 bases of the junction left unmatched. Looked up from germline, CDR1 is DFQATT and CDR2 is SNEGSKA (reference sequence). CDR3 length: 15 amino acids. Noted time point: newly diagnosed GD, antithyroid drugs for less than 3 months. From PBMCs, RNA was extracted and then used to make the TCR library. These data also featured in a second study, about T cells in Graves' hyperthyroidism and ophthalmopathy. That report notes: Most thyroid-expanded clonotypes above 0.001 were also found in blood.

V gene TRBV20-1 combines with J gene TRBJ2-2; 10 positions match TRBD2. The TCR comes from a man in his thirties or forties with Graves disease. This specimen was peripheral blood mononuclear cells (PBMCs), taken at new diagnosis, from a patient treated with antithyroid drugs. CDR3 region: CSAVAGGANTGELFF. The CDR3 nucleotides are TGCAGTGCAGTAGCGGGAGGCGCGAACACCGGGGAGCTGTTTTTT.